Included here is one TCR beta chain sequence, with context. The antigen remains undetermined. These data are taken from a study of T-cell reconstitution after alpha-beta-depleted transplantation in children. Study-level results: Fresh T-cell production supplied most of the T-cell counts and diversity seen one year after transplant.

A TCRbeta library incorporating unique molecular identifiers was prepared. TCRdb processed the PCR reads anew with MiXCR; each CDR3 protein has one entry. The table includes about 77,000 distinct CDR3 sequences, over 15% detected once. The TCR originated in a male patient under 10 years old who had a stem cell transplant for acute lymphoblastic leukemia, so the T cells may come from the graft donor. This specimen was PBMCs, mostly from graft donor cells, taken 360 days after TCRalphabeta/CD19-depleted stem cell transplant.

This CDR3 reads CASSRDRGSEKLFF. The CDR3 DNA follows: TGTGCCAGCAGTAGGGACAGGGGGAGTGAAAAACTGTTTTTT. The V and J genes are TRBV6-1 and TRBJ1-4; the match to TRBD1 covers 11 bases. The germline gives CDR1 MNHNS, CDR2 SASEGT. V was clipped by 5 bases and J by 7 bases; unmatched bases: 3. This CDR3 comprises 14 residues.